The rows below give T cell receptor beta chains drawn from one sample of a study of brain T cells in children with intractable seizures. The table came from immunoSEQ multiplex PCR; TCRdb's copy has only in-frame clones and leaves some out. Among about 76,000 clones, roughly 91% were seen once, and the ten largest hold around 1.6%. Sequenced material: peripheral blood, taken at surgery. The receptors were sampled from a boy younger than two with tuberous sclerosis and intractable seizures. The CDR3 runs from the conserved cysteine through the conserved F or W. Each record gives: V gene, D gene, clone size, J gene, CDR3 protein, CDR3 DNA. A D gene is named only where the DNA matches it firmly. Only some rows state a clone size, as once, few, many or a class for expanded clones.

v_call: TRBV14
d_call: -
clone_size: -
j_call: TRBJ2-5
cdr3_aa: CASSQMATQETQYF
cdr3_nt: TGTGCCAGCAGCCAGATGGCGACACAGGAGACCCAGTACTTC

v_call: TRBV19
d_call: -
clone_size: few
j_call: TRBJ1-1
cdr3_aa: CASSIDGYTEAFF
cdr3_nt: TGTGCCAGTAGTATAGACGGGTACACTGAAGCTTTCTTT

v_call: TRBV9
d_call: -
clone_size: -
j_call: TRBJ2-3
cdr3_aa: CASSPNFGDPTDTQYF
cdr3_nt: TGTGCCAGCAGCCCAAATTTCGGGGACCCCACAGATACGCAGTATTTT

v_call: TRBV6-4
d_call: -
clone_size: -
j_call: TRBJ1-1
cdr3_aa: CASSDSSENTEAFF
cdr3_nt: TGTGCCAGCAGTGACAGTTCGGAGAACACTGAAGCTTTCTTT

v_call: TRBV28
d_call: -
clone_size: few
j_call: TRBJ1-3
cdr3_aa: CASIRQIGNTIYF
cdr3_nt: TGTGCCAGCATCAGGCAGATTGGAAACACCATATATTTT

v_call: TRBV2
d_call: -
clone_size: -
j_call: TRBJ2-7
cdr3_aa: CASIGWGWEQYF
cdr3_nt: TGTGCCAGCATTGGATGGGGGTGGGAGCAGTACTTC

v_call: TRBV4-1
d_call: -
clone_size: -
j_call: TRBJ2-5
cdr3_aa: CASSQRSLGETQYF
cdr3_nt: TGCGCCAGCAGCCAAAGGTCTTTAGGGGAGACCCAGTACTTC

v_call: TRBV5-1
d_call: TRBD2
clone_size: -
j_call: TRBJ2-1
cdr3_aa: CASSVLAGHNEQFF
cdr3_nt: TGCGCCAGCAGCGTACTAGCGGGCCACAATGAGCAGTTCTTC

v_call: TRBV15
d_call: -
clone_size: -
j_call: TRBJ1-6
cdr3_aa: CATSRARTGNSPLHF
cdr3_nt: TGTGCCACCAGCAGAGCGCGAACAGGGAATTCACCCCTCCACTTT

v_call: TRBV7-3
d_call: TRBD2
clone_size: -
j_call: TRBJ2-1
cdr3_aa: CASSPPPGLAGEYNEQFF
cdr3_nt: TGTGCCAGCAGCCCTCCCCCCGGACTAGCGGGAGAGTACAATGAGCAGTTCTTC

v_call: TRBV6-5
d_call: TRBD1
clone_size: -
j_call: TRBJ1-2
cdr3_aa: CASSRTGRDYGYTF
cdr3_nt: TGTGCCAGCAGCAGGACAGGGAGAGACTATGGCTACACCTTC

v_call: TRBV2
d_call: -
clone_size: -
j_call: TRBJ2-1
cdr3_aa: CASSASQGTYNEQFF
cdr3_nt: TGTGCCAGCAGTGCCTCACAGGGAACCTACAATGAGCAGTTCTTC

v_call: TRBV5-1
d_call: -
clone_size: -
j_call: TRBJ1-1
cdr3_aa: CASSLASGVPTEAFF
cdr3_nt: TGCGCCAGCAGCTTGGCGAGCGGGGTGCCCACTGAAGCTTTCTTT

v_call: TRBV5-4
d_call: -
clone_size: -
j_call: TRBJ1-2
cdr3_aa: CASSLDAVFYGYTF
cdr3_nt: TGTGCCAGCAGCTTGGACGCGGTGTTCTATGGCTACACCTTC

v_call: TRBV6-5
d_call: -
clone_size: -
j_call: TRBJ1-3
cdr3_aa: CASSRGGRENTIYF
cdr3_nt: TGTGCCAGCAGTCGCGGAGGGAGAGAAAACACCATATATTTT

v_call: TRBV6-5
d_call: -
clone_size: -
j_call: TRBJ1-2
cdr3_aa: CASSYFSLGEGGGYTF
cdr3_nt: TGTGCCAGCAGTTACTTCAGCTTGGGGGAAGGTGGTGGCTACACCTTC

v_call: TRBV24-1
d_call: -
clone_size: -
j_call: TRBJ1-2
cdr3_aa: CATSDSTGAGYTF
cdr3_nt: TGTGCCACCAGTGATTCCACAGGCGCTGGCTACACCTTC

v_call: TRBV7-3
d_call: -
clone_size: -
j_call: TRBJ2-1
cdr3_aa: CASSLYKDNEQFF
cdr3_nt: TGTGCCAGCAGCTTATATAAGGACAATGAGCAGTTCTTC

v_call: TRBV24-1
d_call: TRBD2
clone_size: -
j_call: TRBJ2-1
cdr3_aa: CATSDFGGGKPSSYNEQFF
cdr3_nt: TGTGCCACCAGTGATTTTGGGGGAGGGAAACCAAGCTCCTACAATGAGCAGTTCTTC

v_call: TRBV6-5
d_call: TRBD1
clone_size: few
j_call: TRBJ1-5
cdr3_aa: CAIQGASQPQHF
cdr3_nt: TGTGCCATCCAGGGGGCAAGTCAGCCCCAGCATTTT

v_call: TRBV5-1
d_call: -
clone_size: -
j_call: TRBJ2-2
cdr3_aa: CASTRTTTNTGELFF
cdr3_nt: TGCGCCAGCACCCGGACAACCACGAACACCGGGGAGCTGTTTTTT

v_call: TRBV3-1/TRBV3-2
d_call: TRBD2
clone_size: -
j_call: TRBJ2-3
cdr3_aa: CASSRTSGVNTQYF
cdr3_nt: TGTGCCAGCAGCCGGACTAGCGGGGTCAATACGCAGTATTTT

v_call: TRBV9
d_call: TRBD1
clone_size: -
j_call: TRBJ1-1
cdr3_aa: CASSDDRETEAFF
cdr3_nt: TGTGCCAGCAGTGATGACAGGGAGACTGAAGCTTTCTTT

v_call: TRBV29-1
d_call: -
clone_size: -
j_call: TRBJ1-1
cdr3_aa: CTGGGKVGTEAFF
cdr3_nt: TGCACCGGGGGAGGGAAGGTGGGGACTGAAGCTTTCTTT

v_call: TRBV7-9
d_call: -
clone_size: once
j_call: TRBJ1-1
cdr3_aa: CASSLAAGPNTEAFF
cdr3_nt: TGTGCCAGCAGCTTAGCAGCGGGTCCGAACACTGAAGCTTTCTTT

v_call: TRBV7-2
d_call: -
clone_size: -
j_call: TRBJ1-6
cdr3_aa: CASSLGQVYNSPLHF
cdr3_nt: TGTGCCAGCAGCTTAGGACAGGTTTATAATTCACCCCTCCACTTT

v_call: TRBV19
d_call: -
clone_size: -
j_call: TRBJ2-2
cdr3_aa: CASSIFKNTGELFF
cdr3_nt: TGTGCCAGTAGTATTTTTAAAAACACCGGGGAGCTGTTTTTT

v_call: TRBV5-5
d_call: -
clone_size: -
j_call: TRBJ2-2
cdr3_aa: CASSWARDPWAGELFF
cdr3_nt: TGTGCCAGCAGCTGGGCCCGGGACCCCTGGGCCGGGGAGCTGTTTTTT

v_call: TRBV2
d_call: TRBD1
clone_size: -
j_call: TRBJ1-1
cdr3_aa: CASSKSTGGSTEAFF
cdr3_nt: TGTGCCAGCAGTAAGTCTACAGGGGGCAGCACTGAAGCTTTCTTT

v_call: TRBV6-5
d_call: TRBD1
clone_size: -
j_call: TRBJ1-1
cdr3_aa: CASSRQGTGGTEAFF
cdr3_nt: TGTGCCAGCAGTCGACAGGGGACCGGGGGCACTGAAGCTTTCTTT

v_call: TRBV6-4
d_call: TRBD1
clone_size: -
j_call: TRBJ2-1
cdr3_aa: CASGRGTARRSNEQFF
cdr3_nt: TGTGCCAGCGGGAGAGGGACAGCCCGCCGGAGCAATGAGCAGTTCTTC

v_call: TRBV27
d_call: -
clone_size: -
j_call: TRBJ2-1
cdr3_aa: CASSLIQGRNEQFF
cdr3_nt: TGTGCCAGCAGTTTGATACAGGGACGCAATGAGCAGTTCTTC

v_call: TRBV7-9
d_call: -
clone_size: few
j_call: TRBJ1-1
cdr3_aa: CASSSGAWTEAFF
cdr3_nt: TGTGCCAGCAGCAGCGGTGCATGGACTGAAGCTTTCTTT

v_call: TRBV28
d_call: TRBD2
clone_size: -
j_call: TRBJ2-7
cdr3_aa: CASRPGLVSSYEQYF
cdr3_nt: TGTGCCAGCAGACCGGGACTAGTAAGCTCCTACGAGCAGTACTTC

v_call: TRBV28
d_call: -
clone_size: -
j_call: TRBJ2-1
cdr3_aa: CATLFGEQFF
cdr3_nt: TGTGCCACCCTTTTCGGTGAGCAGTTCTTC

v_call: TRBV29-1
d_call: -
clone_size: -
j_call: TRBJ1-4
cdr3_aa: CSVSLGRGKLFF
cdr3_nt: TGCAGCGTTTCGCTGGGGCGCGGAAAACTGTTTTTT

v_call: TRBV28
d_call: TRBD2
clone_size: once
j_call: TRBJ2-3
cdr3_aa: CASSSLAGAGGHTDTQYF
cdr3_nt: TGTGCCAGCAGTTCCCTAGCGGGAGCTGGGGGACACACAGATACGCAGTATTTT

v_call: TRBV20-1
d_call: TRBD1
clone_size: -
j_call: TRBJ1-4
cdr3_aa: CSASAVWTGKNEKLFF
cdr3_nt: TGCAGTGCTAGTGCCGTCTGGACAGGGAAGAATGAAAAACTGTTTTTT

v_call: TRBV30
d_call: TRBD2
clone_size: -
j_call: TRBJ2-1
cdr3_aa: CAWTRGTSGTNEQFF
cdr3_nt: TGTGCCTGGACCCGAGGGACTAGCGGCACGAATGAGCAGTTCTTC

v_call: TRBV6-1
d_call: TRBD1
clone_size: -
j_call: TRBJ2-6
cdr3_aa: CASSETGGSGANVLTF
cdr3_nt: TGTGCCAGCAGCGAAACAGGGGGCTCTGGGGCCAACGTCCTGACTTTC

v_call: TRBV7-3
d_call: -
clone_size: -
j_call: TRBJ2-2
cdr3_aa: CASSLSVNTGELFF
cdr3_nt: TGTGCCAGCAGCTTATCCGTGAACACCGGGGAGCTGTTTTTT

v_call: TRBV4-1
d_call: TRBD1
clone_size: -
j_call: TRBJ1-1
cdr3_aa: CASSQVPDRGNTEAFF
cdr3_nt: TGCGCCAGCAGCCAAGTCCCGGACAGGGGGAACACTGAAGCTTTCTTT

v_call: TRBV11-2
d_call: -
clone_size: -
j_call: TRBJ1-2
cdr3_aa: CASSLTAGSGLANYGYTF
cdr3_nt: TGTGCCAGCAGCTTAACTGCCGGCTCAGGGCTGGCTAACTATGGCTACACCTTC

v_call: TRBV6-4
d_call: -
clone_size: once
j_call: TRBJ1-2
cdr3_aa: CASSDLGVYGEF
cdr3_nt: TGTGCCAGCAGTGACTTGGGTGTATACGGAGAATTC

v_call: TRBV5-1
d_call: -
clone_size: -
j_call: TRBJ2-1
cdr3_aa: CASSFGQGGSEQFF
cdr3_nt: TGCGCCAGCAGTTTCGGACAGGGAGGGAGTGAGCAGTTCTTC

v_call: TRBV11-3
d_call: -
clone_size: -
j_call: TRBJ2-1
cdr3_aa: CASSLGRNNEQFF
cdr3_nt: TGTGCCAGCAGCTTGGGACGAAACAATGAGCAGTTCTTC

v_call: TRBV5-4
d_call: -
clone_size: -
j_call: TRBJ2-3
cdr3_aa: CASSLAPLETDTQYF
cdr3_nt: TGTGCCAGCAGCTTGGCCCCCCTGGAAACAGATACGCAGTATTTT

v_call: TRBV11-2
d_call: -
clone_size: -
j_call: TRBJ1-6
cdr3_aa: CASSSNGLWGNSPLHF
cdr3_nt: TGTGCCAGCAGCTCGAACGGACTATGGGGTAATTCACCCCTCCACTTT

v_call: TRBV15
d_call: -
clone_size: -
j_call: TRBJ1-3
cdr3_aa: CATSRDLGGRVSSGNTIYF
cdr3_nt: TGTGCCACCAGCAGAGATCTTGGGGGGCGAGTTAGCTCTGGAAACACCATATATTTT

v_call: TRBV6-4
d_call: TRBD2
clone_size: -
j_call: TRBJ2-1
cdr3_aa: CASSETGTSGDNEQFF
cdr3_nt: TGTGCCAGCAGTGAGACCGGGACTAGCGGGGACAATGAGCAGTTCTTC

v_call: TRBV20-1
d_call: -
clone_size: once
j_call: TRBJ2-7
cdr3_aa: CSAGGTLEQYF
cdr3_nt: TGCAGTGCTGGAGGGACGCTCGAGCAGTACTTC

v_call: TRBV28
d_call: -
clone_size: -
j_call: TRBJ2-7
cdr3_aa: CASSPGLETYEQYF
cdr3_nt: TGTGCCAGCAGCCCGGGACTCGAAACCTACGAGCAGTACTTC

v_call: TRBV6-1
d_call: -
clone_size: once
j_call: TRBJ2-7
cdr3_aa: CASSIGGPYEQYF
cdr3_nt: TGTGCCAGCAGCATTGGGGGTCCCTACGAGCAGTACTTC

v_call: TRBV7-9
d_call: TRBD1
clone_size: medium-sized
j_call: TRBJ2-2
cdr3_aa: CASSSGQGGELFF
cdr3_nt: TGTGCCAGCAGCTCCGGACAGGGCGGGGAGCTGTTTTTT

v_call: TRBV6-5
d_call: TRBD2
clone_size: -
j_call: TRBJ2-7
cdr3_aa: CASSYSYGGAAEQYF
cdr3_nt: TGTGCCAGCAGTTACTCCTACGGGGGGGCGGCCGAGCAGTACTTC

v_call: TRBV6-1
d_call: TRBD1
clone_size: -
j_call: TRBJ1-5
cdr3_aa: CASSEWQGGNQPQHF
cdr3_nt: TGTGCCAGCAGTGAATGGCAGGGGGGCAATCAGCCCCAGCATTTT

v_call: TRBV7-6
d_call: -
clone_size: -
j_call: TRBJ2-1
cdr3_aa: CASSLGPSSYNEQFF
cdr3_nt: TGTGCCAGCAGCTTAGGTCCCAGCTCCTACAATGAGCAGTTCTTC